This is a list of T cell receptor beta chains from one sample in a study of cytomegalovirus exposure and HLA in healthy donors. Clones were sequenced by immunoSEQ multiplex PCR, and TCRdb holds only the in-frame ones, with some missing. The table records 100,000 or so clones, more than 60% of them present only once. The sample comprised PBMCs. The receptor set was obtained from a woman aged 18-35 years in good health and CMV-seropositive. CDR3s include the opening cysteine and the closing phenylalanine or tryptophan. Fields, in order: V gene, J gene, clone size, D gene, CDR3 protein, CDR3 DNA. A D gene is named only where the DNA matches it firmly. For some rows the clone size is stated as once, few or many, or as a class when expanded; others skip it.

V: TRBV10-3
J: TRBJ2-2
size: .
D: .
CDR3: CAISVLEGLNTGELFF
DNA: TGTGCCATCAGTGTCCTTGAGGGATTGAACACCGGGGAGCTGTTTTTT

V: TRBV19
J: TRBJ2-4
size: .
D: TRBD2
CDR3: CASTPRLAGGTIQYF
DNA: TGTGCCAGTACCCCCAGACTAGCGGGAGGGACCATTCAGTACTTC

V: TRBV18
J: TRBJ2-7
size: .
D: .
CDR3: CASSPLGLPYEQYF
DNA: TGTGCCAGCTCACCACTAGGACTACCCTACGAGCAGTACTTC

V: TRBV27
J: TRBJ1-4
size: .
D: .
CDR3: CASSFKGGLQNEKLFF
DNA: TGTGCCAGCAGTTTCAAGGGGGGGCTTCAGAATGAAAAACTGTTTTTT

V: TRBV7-8
J: TRBJ1-5
size: .
D: .
CDR3: CASSLVVGKRGNQPQHF
DNA: TGTGCCAGCAGCTTAGTGGTCGGGAAGAGGGGCAATCAGCCCCAGCATTTT

V: TRBV5-4
J: TRBJ2-5
size: .
D: TRBD2
CDR3: CASSLSLAAQETQYF
DNA: TGTGCCAGCAGCTTGAGTCTAGCGGCACAAGAGACCCAGTACTTC

V: TRBV5-1
J: TRBJ2-7
size: .
D: TRBD1
CDR3: CASRDRTGGEQYF
DNA: TGCGCCAGCAGAGATAGGACAGGGGGCGAGCAGTACTTC

V: TRBV7-3
J: TRBJ2-2
size: .
D: TRBD1
CDR3: CASSLFDRASTGELFF
DNA: TGTGCCAGCAGCTTATTCGACAGGGCAAGCACCGGGGAGCTGTTTTTT

V: TRBV25-1
J: TRBJ2-2
size: once
D: .
CDR3: CASSVFEGNTGELFF
DNA: TGTGCCAGCAGTGTATTTGAGGGGAACACCGGGGAGCTGTTTTTT

V: TRBV18
J: TRBJ2-5
size: many
D: .
CDR3: CASSPASQKETQYF
DNA: TGTGCCAGCTCACCAGCCAGTCAGAAAGAGACCCAGTACTTC

V: TRBV7-9
J: TRBJ1-4
size: few
D: .
CDR3: CASDGAGEEKLFF
DNA: TGTGCCAGCGATGGGGCAGGGGAGGAAAAACTGTTTTTT

V: TRBV5-4
J: TRBJ2-7
size: .
D: TRBD1
CDR3: CASSLARQGSYEQYF
DNA: TGTGCCAGCAGCTTGGCCCGACAGGGATCCTACGAGCAGTACTTC

V: TRBV11-1
J: TRBJ1-1
size: few
D: .
CDR3: CASSFSQGTEAFF
DNA: TGTGCCAGCAGCTTTTCCCAGGGCACTGAAGCTTTCTTT

V: TRBV11-2
J: TRBJ2-2
size: .
D: TRBD2
CDR3: CASSLDLAGAGELFF
DNA: TGTGCCAGCAGCTTAGACCTAGCGGGAGCCGGGGAGCTGTTTTTT

V: TRBV4-2
J: TRBJ1-2
size: .
D: .
CDR3: CASSQTGNYGYTF
DNA: TGTGCCAGCAGCCAGACAGGAAACTATGGCTACACCTTC

V: TRBV5-1
J: TRBJ1-1
size: .
D: .
CDR3: CASSLNGARRSAGTEAFF
DNA: TGCGCCAGCAGCTTGAACGGGGCGCGGCGGTCCGCGGGGACTGAAGCTTTCTTT

V: TRBV28
J: TRBJ2-1
size: .
D: TRBD1
CDR3: CASSFRDRGSNEQFF
DNA: TGTGCCAGCAGTTTCAGGGACAGGGGGTCCAATGAGCAGTTCTTC

V: TRBV14
J: TRBJ1-1
size: .
D: .
CDR3: CASSQGALMNTEAFF
DNA: TGTGCCAGCAGCCAAGGAGCGCTGATGAACACTGAAGCTTTCTTT

V: TRBV6-5
J: TRBJ1-4
size: .
D: TRBD1
CDR3: CASTQGDRENEKLFF
DNA: TGTGCCAGCACCCAAGGGGACAGGGAGAATGAAAAACTGTTTTTT

V: TRBV19
J: TRBJ2-7
size: .
D: TRBD2
CDR3: CASSMGTSASYEQYF
DNA: TGTGCCAGTAGTATGGGCACTAGCGCCTCCTACGAGCAGTACTTC

V: TRBV7-9
J: TRBJ2-7
size: .
D: .
CDR3: CASSLSGEQYF
DNA: TGTGCCAGCAGCTTATCCGGCGAGCAGTACTTC

V: TRBV18
J: TRBJ1-3
size: few
D: TRBD1
CDR3: CASSPWGQGAYGNTIYF
DNA: TGTGCCAGCTCACCATGGGGACAGGGGGCTTATGGAAACACCATATATTTT

V: TRBV4-1
J: TRBJ2-3
size: few
D: .
CDR3: CASSTRSRGIEDTQYF
DNA: TGCGCCAGCAGCACCCGGTCCAGGGGAATTGAAGATACGCAGTATTTT

V: TRBV28
J: TRBJ1-4
size: few
D: .
CDR3: CASTLNEKLFF
DNA: TGTGCCAGCACCCTTAATGAAAAACTGTTTTTT

V: TRBV28
J: TRBJ2-5
size: once
D: TRBD2
CDR3: CASTLTSGFQETQYF
DNA: TGTGCCAGCACCTTGACTAGCGGGTTTCAAGAGACCCAGTACTTC

V: TRBV4-3
J: TRBJ2-1
size: .
D: TRBD2
CDR3: CASSQDELAGSNEQFF
DNA: TGCGCCAGCAGCCAAGATGAGCTAGCGGGAAGCAATGAGCAGTTCTTC

V: TRBV6-1
J: TRBJ2-7
size: .
D: TRBD2
CDR3: CASGLAGDRHEQYF
DNA: TGTGCCAGCGGATTAGCGGGAGACAGGCACGAGCAGTACTTC

V: TRBV7-8
J: TRBJ1-1
size: .
D: .
CDR3: CASSFPGQEAFF
DNA: TGTGCCAGCAGCTTTCCTGGTCAGGAAGCTTTCTTT

V: TRBV27
J: TRBJ1-3
size: few
D: .
CDR3: CASTEGSGNTIYF
DNA: TGTGCCAGCACCGAGGGCTCTGGAAACACCATATATTTT

V: TRBV30
J: TRBJ2-1
size: .
D: TRBD2
CDR3: CAWSPLGAGGPNEQFF
DNA: TGTGCCTGGAGTCCGCTAGGGGCGGGAGGGCCGAATGAGCAGTTCTTC

V: TRBV29-1
J: TRBJ2-1
size: .
D: .
CDR3: CSVGTGPKDEQFF
DNA: TGCAGCGTTGGTACAGGGCCCAAGGATGAGCAGTTCTTC

V: TRBV5-4
J: TRBJ2-3
size: few
D: .
CDR3: CASSQSSGSTDTQYF
DNA: TGTGCCAGCAGCCAAAGCAGCGGCTCTACAGATACGCAGTATTTT

V: TRBV4-3
J: TRBJ2-1
size: .
D: .
CDR3: CASSQSEGSYNEQFF
DNA: TGCGCCAGCAGCCAATCTGAGGGCTCCTACAATGAGCAGTTCTTC

V: TRBV2
J: TRBJ2-3
size: .
D: TRBD2
CDR3: CASSPRTSGRDTQYF
DNA: TGTGCCAGCAGTCCCCGGACTAGCGGGAGAGATACGCAGTATTTT

V: TRBV25-1
J: TRBJ1-5
size: few
D: .
CDR3: CASSVGGGNQPQHF
DNA: TGTGCCAGCAGTGTAGGGGGAGGCAATCAGCCCCAGCATTTT

V: TRBV12-2
J: TRBJ2-4
size: .
D: .
CDR3: CASRFIPASSGRVAKNIQYF
DNA: TGTGCAAGTCGCTTCATCCCAGCCTCTAGCGGGAGAGTAGCCAAAAACATTCAGTACTTC

V: TRBV28
J: TRBJ2-3
size: .
D: TRBD2
CDR3: CASSSYPSSGTSSTDTQYF
DNA: TGTGCCAGCAGTTCCTACCCCTCTTCCGGGACTAGTTCCACAGATACGCAGTATTTT

V: TRBV4-2
J: TRBJ2-3
size: .
D: TRBD1
CDR3: CASSQGAGGSTDTQYF
DNA: TGTGCCAGCAGCCAAGGGGCAGGGGGTAGCACAGATACGCAGTATTTT

V: TRBV6-1
J: TRBJ1-5
size: .
D: .
CDR3: CASSENVGGQPQHF
DNA: TGTGCCAGCAGTGAGAATGTGGGGGGTCAGCCCCAGCATTTT

V: TRBV5-6
J: TRBJ2-7
size: .
D: TRBD2
CDR3: CASSPLGTSRYEQYF
DNA: TGTGCCAGCAGCCCCCTCGGGACTAGTCGGTACGAGCAGTACTTC

V: TRBV18
J: TRBJ1-1
size: .
D: .
CDR3: CASSPPGQGTEAFF
DNA: TGTGCCAGCTCACCACCGGGGCAGGGGACTGAAGCTTTCTTT

V: TRBV9
J: TRBJ2-7
size: .
D: TRBD1
CDR3: CASSVAPGTGWDVYEQYF
DNA: TGTGCCAGCAGCGTAGCCCCCGGGACAGGCTGGGACGTCTACGAGCAGTACTTC

V: TRBV6-1
J: TRBJ2-7
size: .
D: TRBD2
CDR3: CASSELWREGSYEQYF
DNA: TGTGCCAGCAGTGAATTATGGCGGGAGGGCTCCTACGAGCAGTACTTC

V: TRBV19
J: TRBJ1-5
size: .
D: TRBD1
CDR3: CASSFRDRTNGGNQPQHF
DNA: TGTGCCAGTAGTTTCCGGGACAGGACGAACGGAGGCAATCAGCCCCAGCATTTT